This record covers a single T cell receptor (beta chain). Its cognate antigen is unknown. This record comes from a study of OX40 agonist ivuxolimab in advanced cancers. For the study at large: Recorded diagnoses for dose-escalation patients were hepatocellular carcinoma, melanoma, renal cell or head and neck cancer. The dose-escalation cohort was about 86% male, with a mean age of about 56 years, ranging roughly 23 to 85.

Clones were sequenced by immunoSEQ multiplex PCR, and TCRdb holds only the in-frame ones, with some missing. The repertoire holds roughly 49,000 clones, with 80% to 85% as singletons. Germline V gene sequence: CDR1 ENHRY, CDR2 SYGVKD. The CDR3 loop spans 12 amino acids. Trimming pared 8 bases from V and 6 bases from J, leaving 13 bases between. Study-level results: At 0.1-3.0 mg/kg, partial responders had clonal expansion among the lowest observed. Clonal expansion from baseline to week 6 occurred in both CD4+ and CD8+ T cells.

Here the sequenced sample was CD4+ or CD8+ T cells sorted from blood, taken in a trial of the OX40 agonist ivuxolimab. The chain employs TRBV10-3 and TRBJ1-1; the D is unclear. The clonotype was recovered from an adult with an advanced solid tumor such as melanoma, head and neck, liver or kidney cancer. CDR3 protein: CAISQVRAEAFF. The CDR3 nucleotides read TGTGCCATCTCCCAGGTCCGGGCTGAAGCTTTCTTT.